One sample yielded the 25 T cell receptor beta chains listed below, sequenced in a study of blood T cell repertoires in COVID-19. Profiled with immunoSEQ multiplex PCR; TCRdb holds only in-frame clones, not every one. Of approximately 70,000 clones listed, 70% to 80% were seen once; the top ten hold more than 20%. The sample was peripheral blood. These receptors all stem from a man aged 55-75 years with active or convalescent COVID-19.

The chain recombines TRBV28 with TRBJ1-5; no clear D gene. CDR3 size: 12 residues. The germline V and J ends were trimmed by 1 base and 7 bases, with 5 bases remaining between them. Germline lookup yields CDR1 MDHEN and CDR2 SYDVKM. CDR3 DNA: TGTGCCAGCAGTTTATCTCTCCAGCCCCAGCATTTT. This translates into CASSLSLQPQHF.

The V call is TRBV6-2 or TRBV6-3, the J call TRBJ1-3; D remains unclear. Germline V gives CDR1 MNHEY, CDR2 SVGEGT. The CDR3 runs to 16 residues. V lost 1 base, J lost 0 bases, and 10 bases lay in between. CDR3 region: CASSYWRLNSGNTIYF. The CDR3 nucleotides are TGTGCCAGCAGTTACTGGCGGCTTAACTCTGGAAACACCATATATTTT.

The V and J genes are TRBV4-1 and TRBJ1-5; D not certain. Germline CDR1 MGHRA, CDR2 YSYEKL. V was clipped by 5 bases and J by 4 bases, with 12 bases between them. There are 14 residues in the CDR3. This CDR3 reads CASSLSNGNQPQHF. In DNA, the CDR3 is TGCGCCAGCAGCTTATCAAACGGTAATCAGCCCCAGCATTTT.

The rearrangement joins TRBV28 to TRBJ1-6, with TRBD1 matching 9 bases. Trimming at V came to 5 bases and at J to 14 bases, leaving 10 bases not matched to a gene. CDR1 is MDHEN and CDR2 is SYDVKM in the germline V gene. This CDR3 has 14 amino acids. The CDR3 nucleotides are TGTGCCAGCAGTGGGGGACAGGGTCTTTGGGCCCTCCACTTT. This translates into CASSGGQGLWALHF.

The chain carries TRBV19 and TRBJ1-4; 7 bases match TRBD1. Germline V gene data show CDR1 as LNHDA and CDR2 as SQIVND (reference sequence). V shed 7 bases and J 7 bases; nucleotides not matched to a gene: 9. CDR3 size: 14 residues. The CDR3 region is CASTEGAYTEKLFF. The CDR3 nucleotides read TGTGCCAGTACCGAGGGGGCTTACACTGAAAAACTGTTTTTT.

The J gene is TRBJ2-5, the V gene TRBV11-2, with a weak D call TRBD2 (6 bases). Trimming took 5 bases from V and 2 from J, leaving 18 bases between them. Germline assignment: CDR1 SGHAT and CDR2 FQNNGV. This CDR3 spans 16 amino acids. The CDR3 DNA is TGTGCCAGCAGCCTCGGGGGAGCTTTCAAACAAGAGACCCAGTACTTC. Protein: CASSLGGAFKQETQYF.

This clone was found once. V gene TRBV14 combines with J gene TRBJ2-7, with no clear D. Trimming cost V 4 bases and J 0 bases, with 4 bases left between them. Germline lookup yields CDR1 SGHDN and CDR2 FVKESK. CDR3 length: 12 amino acids. CDR3 amino acids: CASSLSSYEQYF. DNA for the CDR3: TGTGCCAGCAGCCTGAGCTCCTACGAGCAGTACTTC.

This chain links TRBV5-1 with TRBJ1-1, with D unclear. Germline CDR1 SGHRS, CDR2 YFSETQ. The CDR3 is 14 residues long. V was pared by 4 bases and J by 3 bases, with 13 bases between. DNA of the CDR3: TGCGCCAGCAGCCCTCTAGAGAGAGACACTGAAGCTTTCTTT. Its protein is CASSPLERDTEAFF.

CDR3 coding DNA: TGTGCCAGCAGTTCGACAGGGCAAGAGACCCAGTACTTC. Its translation: CASSSTGQETQYF. The chain combines TRBV12-3 or TRBV12-4 with TRBJ2-5, with TRBD1 matching 7 bases. This CDR3 has 13 amino acids. Trimming removed 4 bases from V and 2 bases from J; junction bases left unmatched: 1.

The chain has TRBV4-1 and TRBJ1-4, with D uncertain. Germline lookup yields CDR1 MGHRA and CDR2 YSYEKL. This CDR3 has 16 amino acids. V was shortened by 2 bases and J by 0 bases, with 10 bases between the two germline ends. Here the CDR3 reads CASSQRRVATNEKLFF. CDR3 coding DNA: TGCGCCAGCAGCCAACGACGGGTTGCAACTAATGAAAAACTGTTTTTT.

This clone was counted only a few times. V gene TRBV11-3 combines with J gene TRBJ2-7; possibly TRBD1 for D (7 bases). CDR3 length: 13 amino acids. V lost 3 bases and J lost 3, with 9 bases in between. The germline V gene encodes CDR1 SGHNT and CDR2 YENEEA. The chain's CDR3 is CASSLRDSYEQYF. CDR3 bases: TGTGCCAGCAGCTTGCGGGACAGCTACGAGCAGTACTTC. The whole variable domain, remainder taken from reference TRBV11-3 and TRBJ2-7, is EAGVVQSPRYKIIEKKQPVAFWCNPISGHNTLYWYLQNLGQGPELLIRYENEEAVDDSQLPKDRFSAERLKGVDSTLKIQPAELGDSAVYLCASSLRDSYEQYFGPGTRLTVT.

The sample holds one count of this clone. This chain uses TRBV18 with TRBJ1-5; 10 bases agree with TRBD1. Germline loops: CDR1 KGHSH, CDR2 LQKENI. The CDR3 is made up of 15 amino acids. Trimming removed 6 bases from V and 7 bases from J; junction bases left unmatched: 9. The CDR3 here is CASSSRDRGDQPQHF. CDR3 in DNA: TGTGCCAGCTCTTCCAGGGACAGGGGAGACCAGCCCCAGCATTTT.

The chain joins TRBV5-1 to TRBJ2-7; TRBD2 aligns across 11 bases. Germline assignment: CDR1 SGHRS and CDR2 YFSETQ. V shed 2 bases and J 2 bases; nucleotides not matched to a gene: 6. The CDR3 has 16 amino acids. The CDR3: CASSLAGTSGAYEQYF. CDR3 sequence (DNA): TGCGCCAGCAGCTTAGCCGGGACTAGCGGAGCCTACGAGCAGTACTTC.

This rearrangement joins TRBV7-3 to TRBJ2-5; possible D gene TRBD2, 5 bases. There are 15 residues in the CDR3. V lost 2 bases to trimming and J lost 1 base, with 11 bases between them. Germline V gene data show CDR1 as SGHTA and CDR2 as FQGTGA. The CDR3 spells CASSLGPGIQETQYF. CDR3 in DNA: TGTGCCAGCAGCTTAGGCCCGGGGATCCAAGAGACCCAGTACTTC.

CDR3 DNA: TGTGCCAGCAGCTTAGACCTAGCGGAGAACACCGGGGAGCTGTTTTTT. Translation: CASSLDLAENTGELFF. The chain uses TRBV7-9 and TRBJ2-2, with 7 bases identical to TRBD2. Germline CDR1 and CDR2: SEHNR and FQNEAQ (reference sequence). There are 16 residues in the CDR3. V was clipped by 1 base and J by 1 base; unmatched bases: 3.

The gene calls are TRBV19 and TRBJ1-5; 7 bases line up with TRBD1. The CDR3 contains 16 residues. J gave up 7 bases and V 1 base, and 10 bases lay outside the gene matches. The germline CDR1 and CDR2 sequences are LNHDA and SQIVND (reference sequence). The CDR3 nucleotides are TGTGCCAGTAGTATAGGGGGACAGCTCGGCGGGCAGCCCCAGCATTTT. Translation: CASSIGGQLGGQPQHF.

V is TRBV28 and J is TRBJ1-2, with TRBD1 identical over 9 bases. The CDR3 has 17 amino acids. In germline, CDR1 is MDHEN, CDR2 SYDVKM. J gave up 4 bases and V 5 bases, and 14 bases lay outside the gene matches. The CDR3 sequence: CASSPGTGPSVGYGYTF. The CDR3 DNA reads as TGTGCCAGCAGTCCCGGGACAGGGCCCTCTGTGGGCTATGGCTACACCTTC.

The chain couples TRBV3-1 (or the pseudogene TRBV3-2) to TRBJ2-3; weak D call: TRBD2 (6 bases). The CDR3 consists of 15 residues. CDR1 LGHDT and CDR2 YNNKEL come from the germline V gene (reference sequence). Trimming took 1 base from V and 2 from J, leaving 10 bases between them. The CDR3 sequence: CASSQGGEDTDTQYF. The CDR3 nucleotides are TGTGCCAGCAGCCAAGGGGGGGAGGACACAGATACGCAGTATTTT.

V and J are TRBV7-2 and TRBJ2-1; D is unclear. Trimming stripped 5 bases from V and 8 bases from J, with 7 bases between. CDR3 size: 11 residues. CDR1 and CDR2 (germline): SGHTA, FQGNSA. CDR3 coding DNA: TGTGCCAGCAGCGATATAGATGAGCAGTTCTTC. Its protein product is CASSDIDEQFF.

CDR3 protein: CASSQSHSGNTIYF. The CDR3 nucleotides are TGTGCCAGCAGCCAGTCACACTCTGGAAACACCATATATTTT. The V and J genes are TRBV3-1 (or the pseudogene TRBV3-2) and TRBJ1-3; D is ambiguous. The germline gives CDR1 LGHDT, CDR2 YNNKEL (reference sequence). CDR3 length: 14 amino acids. Trimming removed 3 bases from V and 0 bases from J, with 6 bases in between.

With respect to this clone: The junction departs from germline at one end; a sequencing error may be responsible. CDR3 loop: CASTVDSYQDTQYF. The CDR3 DNA follows: TGTGCCAGCACCGTAGACTCGTATCAAGATACGCAGTATTTT. J is TRBJ2-3 and V is TRBV9; D gene unclear. Germline CDR1 and CDR2: SGDLS and YYNGEE. The CDR3 totals 14 residues.

The sample holds a few counts of this clone. The rearrangement joins TRBV19 to TRBJ2-5; a weak D match, TRBD2 (6 bases). In germline, CDR1 is LNHDA, CDR2 SQIVND (reference sequence). The CDR3 extends over 14 amino acids. V was shortened by 4 bases and J by 5 bases, with 14 bases between the two germline ends. In DNA form, the CDR3 reads TGTGCCAGTAGTACACCAGGACTATGGGAGACCCAGTACTTC. Amino acid sequence: CASSTPGLWETQYF.

This clone was detected only once. The chain has TRBV30 and TRBJ1-2; no reliable D call. V was shortened by 5 bases and J by 4 bases, with 14 bases between the two germline ends. The germline gives CDR1 GTSNPN, CDR2 SVGIG (reference sequence). The CDR3 contains 13 residues. The CDR3 here is CAWVGKGGYGYTF. As DNA, the CDR3 is TGTGCCTGGGTCGGAAAGGGAGGCTATGGCTACACCTTC.

This clone was observed once. The rearrangement joins TRBV25-1 to TRBJ1-2; 11 bases match TRBD1. Per germline, CDR1 MGHDK and CDR2 SYGVNS. V shed 1 base, J shed 6 bases, and the junction held 4 bases outside the gene matches. This CDR3 comprises 15 residues. The CDR3 protein is CASSEWTGGGDGYTF. CDR3 nucleotides: TGTGCCAGCAGTGAATGGACAGGGGGCGGCGATGGCTACACCTTC.

Written as DNA, the CDR3 is TGTGCCAGCTCACCACCGACGGGTTACGAGCAGTACTTC. This gives the protein CASSPPTGYEQYF. The chain recombines TRBV18 with TRBJ2-7; D gene unclear. CDR1 is KGHSH, CDR2 LQKENI, per germline. CDR3 size: 13 residues. Trimming shortened V by 0 bases and J by 4 bases, and 7 bases separated the two germline ends.